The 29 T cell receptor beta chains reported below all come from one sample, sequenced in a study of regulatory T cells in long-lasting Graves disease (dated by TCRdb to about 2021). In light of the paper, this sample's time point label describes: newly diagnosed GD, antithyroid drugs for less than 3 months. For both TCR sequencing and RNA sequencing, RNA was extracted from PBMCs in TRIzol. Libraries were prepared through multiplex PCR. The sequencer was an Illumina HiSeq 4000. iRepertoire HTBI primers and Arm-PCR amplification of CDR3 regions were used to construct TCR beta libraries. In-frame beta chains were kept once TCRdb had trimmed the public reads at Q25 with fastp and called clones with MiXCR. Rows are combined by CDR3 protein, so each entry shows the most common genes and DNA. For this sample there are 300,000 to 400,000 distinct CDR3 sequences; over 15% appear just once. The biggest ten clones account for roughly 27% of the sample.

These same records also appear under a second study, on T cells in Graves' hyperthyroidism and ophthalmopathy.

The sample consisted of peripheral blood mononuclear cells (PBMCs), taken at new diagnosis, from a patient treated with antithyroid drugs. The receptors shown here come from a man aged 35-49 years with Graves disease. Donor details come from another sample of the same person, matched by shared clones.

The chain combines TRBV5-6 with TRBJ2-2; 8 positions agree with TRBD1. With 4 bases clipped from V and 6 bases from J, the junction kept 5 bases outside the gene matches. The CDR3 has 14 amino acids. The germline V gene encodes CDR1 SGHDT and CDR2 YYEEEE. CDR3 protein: CASSRTGRSGELFF. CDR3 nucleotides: TGTGCCAGCAGCAGGACAGGGAGGTCCGGGGAGCTGTTTTTT.

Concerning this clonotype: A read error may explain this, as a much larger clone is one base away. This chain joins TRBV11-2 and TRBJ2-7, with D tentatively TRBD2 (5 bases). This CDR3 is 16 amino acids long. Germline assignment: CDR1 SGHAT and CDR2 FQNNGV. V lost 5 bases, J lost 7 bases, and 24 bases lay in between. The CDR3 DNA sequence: TGTGCCAGCAGCCAACTCCGGGGTAAGCCCTACAATGAGCAGTACTTC. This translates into CASSQLRGKPYNEQYF.

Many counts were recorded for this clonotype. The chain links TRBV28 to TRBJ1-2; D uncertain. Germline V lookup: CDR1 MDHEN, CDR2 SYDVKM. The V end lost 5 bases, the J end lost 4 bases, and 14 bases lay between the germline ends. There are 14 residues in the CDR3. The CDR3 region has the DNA TGTGCCAGCAGTCCCCCCGGGAGGCGCTATGGCTACACCTTC. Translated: CASSPPGRRYGYTF.

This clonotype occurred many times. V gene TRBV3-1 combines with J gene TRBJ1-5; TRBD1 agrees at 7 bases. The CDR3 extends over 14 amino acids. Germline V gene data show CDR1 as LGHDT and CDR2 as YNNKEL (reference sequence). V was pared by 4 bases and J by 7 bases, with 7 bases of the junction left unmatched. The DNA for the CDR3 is TGTGCCAGCAGCCGGTCGCAGGGGGACCAGCCCCAGCATTTT. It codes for CASSRSQGDQPQHF.

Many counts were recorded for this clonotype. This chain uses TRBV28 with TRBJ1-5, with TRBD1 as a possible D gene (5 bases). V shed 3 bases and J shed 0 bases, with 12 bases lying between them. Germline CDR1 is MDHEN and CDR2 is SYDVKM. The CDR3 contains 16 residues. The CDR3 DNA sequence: TGTGCCAGCAGTTTTACGGGGCTCTATAGCAATCAGCCCCAGCATTTT. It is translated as CASSFTGLYSNQPQHF.

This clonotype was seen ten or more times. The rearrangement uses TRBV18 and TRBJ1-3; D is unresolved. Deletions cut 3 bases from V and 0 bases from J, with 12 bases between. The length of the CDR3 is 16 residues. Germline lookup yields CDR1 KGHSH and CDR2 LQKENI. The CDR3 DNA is TGTGCCAGCTCACCGCAGATACCTCACTCTGGAAACACCATATATTTT. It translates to CASSPQIPHSGNTIYF.

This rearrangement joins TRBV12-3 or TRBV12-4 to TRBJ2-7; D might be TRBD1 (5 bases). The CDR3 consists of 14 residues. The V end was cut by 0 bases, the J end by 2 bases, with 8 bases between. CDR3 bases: TGTGCCAGCAGTTTAGCCAGGGAAGCCTACGAGCAGTACTTC. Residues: CASSLAREAYEQYF.

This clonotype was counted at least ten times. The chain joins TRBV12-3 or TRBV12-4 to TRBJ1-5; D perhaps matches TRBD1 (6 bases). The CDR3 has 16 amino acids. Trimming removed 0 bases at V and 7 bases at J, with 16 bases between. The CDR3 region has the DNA TGTGCCAGCAGTTTAGCGGGCAGTACAGGGACCCAGCCCCAGCATTTT. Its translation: CASSLAGSTGTQPQHF.

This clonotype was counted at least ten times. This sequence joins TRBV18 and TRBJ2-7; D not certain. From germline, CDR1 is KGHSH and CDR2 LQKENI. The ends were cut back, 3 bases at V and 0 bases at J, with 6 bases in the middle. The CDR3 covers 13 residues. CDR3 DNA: TGTGCCAGCTCACCTGCCAGCTCCTACGAGCAGTACTTC. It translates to CASSPASSYEQYF. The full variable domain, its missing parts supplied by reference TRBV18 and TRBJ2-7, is NAGVMQNPRHLVRRRGQEARLRCSPMKGHSHVYWYRQLPEEGLKFMVYLQKENIIDESGMPKERFSAEFPKEGPSILRIQQVVRGDSAAYFCASSPASSYEQYFGPGTRLTVT.

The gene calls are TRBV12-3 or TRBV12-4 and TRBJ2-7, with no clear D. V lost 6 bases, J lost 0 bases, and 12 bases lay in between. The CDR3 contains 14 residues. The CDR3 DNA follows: TGTGCCAGCAGCTCCGAAGGGTACTCCTACGAGCAGTACTTC. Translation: CASSSEGYSYEQYF.

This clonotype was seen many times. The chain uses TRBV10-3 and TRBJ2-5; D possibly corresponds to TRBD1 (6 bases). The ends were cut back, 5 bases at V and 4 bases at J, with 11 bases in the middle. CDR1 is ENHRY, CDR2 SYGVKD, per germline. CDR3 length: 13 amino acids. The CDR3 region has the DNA TGTGCCATCAGTAAACAGGGTACAGAGACCCAGTACTTC. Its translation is CAISKQGTETQYF.

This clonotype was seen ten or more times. For the CDR3, the DNA is TGTGCCAGCAGCTTACGCGGAGGGAGGTACACTGAAGCTTTCTTT. Its translation: CASSLRGGRYTEAFF. The V call is TRBV5-6, the J call TRBJ1-1; D is undetermined. The CDR3 has 15 amino acids. Trimming took 2 bases from V and 3 from J, leaving 14 bases between them. From germline, CDR1 is SGHDT and CDR2 YYEEEE.

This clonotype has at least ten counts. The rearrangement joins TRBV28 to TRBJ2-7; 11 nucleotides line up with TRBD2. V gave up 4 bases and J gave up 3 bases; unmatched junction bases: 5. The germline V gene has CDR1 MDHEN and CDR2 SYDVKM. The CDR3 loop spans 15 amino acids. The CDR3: CASSSILAGVYEQYF. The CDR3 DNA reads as TGTGCCAGCAGTTCAATACTAGCGGGGGTCTACGAGCAGTACTTC.

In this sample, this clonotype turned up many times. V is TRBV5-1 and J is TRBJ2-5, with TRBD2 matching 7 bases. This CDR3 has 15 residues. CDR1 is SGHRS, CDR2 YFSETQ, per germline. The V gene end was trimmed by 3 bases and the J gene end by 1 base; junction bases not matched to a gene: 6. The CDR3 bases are TGCGCCAGCAGCTCCGGGACTACCTCCCAAGAGACCCAGTACTTC. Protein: CASSSGTTSQETQYF.

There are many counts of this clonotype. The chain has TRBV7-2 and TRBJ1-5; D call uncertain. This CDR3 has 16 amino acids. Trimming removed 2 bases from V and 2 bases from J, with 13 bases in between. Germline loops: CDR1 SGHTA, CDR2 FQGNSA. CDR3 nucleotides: TGTGCCAGCAGCTTACAGGATAGAATCGGCAATCAGCCCCAGCATTTT. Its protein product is CASSLQDRIGNQPQHF.

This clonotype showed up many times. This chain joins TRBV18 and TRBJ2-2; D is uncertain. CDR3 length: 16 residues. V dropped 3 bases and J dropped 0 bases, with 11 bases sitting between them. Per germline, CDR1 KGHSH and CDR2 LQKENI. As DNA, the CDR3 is TGTGCCAGCTCACCGCGACTCTACGCGAACACCGGGGAGCTGTTTTTT. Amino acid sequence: CASSPRLYANTGELFF.

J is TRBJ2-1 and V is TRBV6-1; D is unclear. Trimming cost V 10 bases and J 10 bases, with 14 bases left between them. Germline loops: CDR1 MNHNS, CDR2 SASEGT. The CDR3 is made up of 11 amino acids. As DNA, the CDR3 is TGTGCCATCCGGGTTTCTGGAGAGCAGTTCTTC. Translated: CAIRVSGEQFF.

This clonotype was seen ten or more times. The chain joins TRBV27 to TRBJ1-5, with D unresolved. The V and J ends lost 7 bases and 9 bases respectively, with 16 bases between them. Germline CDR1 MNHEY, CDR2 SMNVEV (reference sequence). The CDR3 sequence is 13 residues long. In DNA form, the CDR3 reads TGTGCCAGCACCGCCATACATGGCCTGCCCCAGCATTTT. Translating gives CASTAIHGLPQHF.

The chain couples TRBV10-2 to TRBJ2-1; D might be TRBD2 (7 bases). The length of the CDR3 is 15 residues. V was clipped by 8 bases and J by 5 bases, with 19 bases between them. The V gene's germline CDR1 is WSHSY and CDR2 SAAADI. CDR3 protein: CASRRGGGTHNEQFF. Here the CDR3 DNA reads TGCGCCAGCCGAAGGGGGGGGGGGACTCACAATGAGCAGTTCTTC.

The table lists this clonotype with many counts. The CDR3 here is CASSLYRQPQHF. CDR3 coding DNA: TGTGCCAGCAGTTTATATCGTCAGCCCCAGCATTTT. V is TRBV28 and J is TRBJ1-5; D not certain. CDR3 length equals 12 residues. CDR1 is MDHEN, CDR2 SYDVKM, per germline. V lost 1 base and J 6 bases, leaving 4 bases between the germline ends. Filled out from reference TRBV28 and TRBJ1-5, the complete variable domain reads DVKVTQSSRYLVKRTGEKVFLECVQDMDHENMFWYRQDPGLGLRLIYFSYDVKMKEKGDIPEGYSVSREKKERFSLILESASTNQTSMYLCASSLYRQPQHFGDGTRLSIL.

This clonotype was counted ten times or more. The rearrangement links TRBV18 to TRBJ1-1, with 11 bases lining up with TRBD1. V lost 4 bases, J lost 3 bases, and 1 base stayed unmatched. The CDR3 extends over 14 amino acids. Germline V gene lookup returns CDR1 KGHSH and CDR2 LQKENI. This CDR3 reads CASSRDRGDTEAFF. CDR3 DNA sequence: TGTGCCAGCTCACGGGACAGGGGGGACACTGAAGCTTTCTTT.

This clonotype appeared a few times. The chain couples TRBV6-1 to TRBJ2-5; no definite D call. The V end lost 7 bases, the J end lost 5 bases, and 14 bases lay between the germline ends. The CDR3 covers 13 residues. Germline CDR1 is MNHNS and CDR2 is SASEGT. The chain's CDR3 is CASMADGWETQYF. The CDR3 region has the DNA TGTGCCAGCATGGCAGATGGGTGGGAGACCCAGTACTTC.

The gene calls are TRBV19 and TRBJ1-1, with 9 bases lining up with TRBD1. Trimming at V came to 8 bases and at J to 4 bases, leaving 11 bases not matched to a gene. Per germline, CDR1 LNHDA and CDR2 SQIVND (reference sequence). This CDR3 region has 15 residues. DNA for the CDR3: TGTGCCAGTTGTAGGGGGACAGGGAGGGGCACTGAAGCTTTCTTT. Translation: CASCRGTGRGTEAFF.

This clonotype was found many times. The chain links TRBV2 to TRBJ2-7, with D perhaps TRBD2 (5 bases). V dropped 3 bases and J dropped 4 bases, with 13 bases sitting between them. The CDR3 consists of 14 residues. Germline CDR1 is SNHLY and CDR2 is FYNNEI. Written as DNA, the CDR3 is TGTGCCAGCAGTGATCAGACAACGGGGTACGAGCAGTACTTC. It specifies CASSDQTTGYEQYF.

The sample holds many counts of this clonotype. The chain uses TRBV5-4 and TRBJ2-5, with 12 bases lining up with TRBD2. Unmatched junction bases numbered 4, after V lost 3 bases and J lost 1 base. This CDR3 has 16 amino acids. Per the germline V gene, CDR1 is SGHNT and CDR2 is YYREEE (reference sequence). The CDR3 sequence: CASSSGLAGIQETQYF. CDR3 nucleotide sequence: TGTGCCAGCAGCTCCGGACTAGCGGGGATCCAAGAGACCCAGTACTTC.

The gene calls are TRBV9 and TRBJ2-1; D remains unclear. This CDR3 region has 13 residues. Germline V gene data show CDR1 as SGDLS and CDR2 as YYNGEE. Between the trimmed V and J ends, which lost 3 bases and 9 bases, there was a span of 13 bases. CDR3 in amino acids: CASSARADGEQFF. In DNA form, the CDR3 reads TGTGCCAGCAGCGCTCGGGCGGACGGTGAGCAGTTCTTC.

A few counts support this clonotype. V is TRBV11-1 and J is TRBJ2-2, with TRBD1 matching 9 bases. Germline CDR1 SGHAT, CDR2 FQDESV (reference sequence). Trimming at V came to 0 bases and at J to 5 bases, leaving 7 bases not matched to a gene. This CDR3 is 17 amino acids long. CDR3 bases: TGTGCCAGCAGCTTAGCCCGGGACAGGGTTCGGACCGGGGAGCTGTTTTTT. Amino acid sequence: CASSLARDRVRTGELFF.

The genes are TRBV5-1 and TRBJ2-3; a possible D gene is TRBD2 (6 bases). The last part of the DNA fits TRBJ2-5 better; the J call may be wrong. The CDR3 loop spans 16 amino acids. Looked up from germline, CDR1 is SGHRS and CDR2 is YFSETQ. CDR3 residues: CASSRAGTGGGETQYF. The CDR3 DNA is TGCGCCAGCAGCAGAGCCGGGACTGGGGGAGGAGAGACCCAGTACTTC.

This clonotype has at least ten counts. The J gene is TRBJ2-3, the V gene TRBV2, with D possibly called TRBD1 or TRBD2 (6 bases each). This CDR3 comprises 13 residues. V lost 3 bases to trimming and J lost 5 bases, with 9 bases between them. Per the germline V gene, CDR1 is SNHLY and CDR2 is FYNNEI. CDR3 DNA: TGTGCCAGCAGTGACAGGGGAGGAGATACGCAGTATTTT. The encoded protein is CASSDRGGDTQYF. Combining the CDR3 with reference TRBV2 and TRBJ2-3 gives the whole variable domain EPEVTQTPSHQVTQMGQEVILRCVPISNHLYFYWYRQILGQKVEFLVSFYNNEISEKSEIFDDQFSVERPDGSNFTLKIRSTKLEDSAMYFCASSDRGGDTQYFGPGTRLTVL.